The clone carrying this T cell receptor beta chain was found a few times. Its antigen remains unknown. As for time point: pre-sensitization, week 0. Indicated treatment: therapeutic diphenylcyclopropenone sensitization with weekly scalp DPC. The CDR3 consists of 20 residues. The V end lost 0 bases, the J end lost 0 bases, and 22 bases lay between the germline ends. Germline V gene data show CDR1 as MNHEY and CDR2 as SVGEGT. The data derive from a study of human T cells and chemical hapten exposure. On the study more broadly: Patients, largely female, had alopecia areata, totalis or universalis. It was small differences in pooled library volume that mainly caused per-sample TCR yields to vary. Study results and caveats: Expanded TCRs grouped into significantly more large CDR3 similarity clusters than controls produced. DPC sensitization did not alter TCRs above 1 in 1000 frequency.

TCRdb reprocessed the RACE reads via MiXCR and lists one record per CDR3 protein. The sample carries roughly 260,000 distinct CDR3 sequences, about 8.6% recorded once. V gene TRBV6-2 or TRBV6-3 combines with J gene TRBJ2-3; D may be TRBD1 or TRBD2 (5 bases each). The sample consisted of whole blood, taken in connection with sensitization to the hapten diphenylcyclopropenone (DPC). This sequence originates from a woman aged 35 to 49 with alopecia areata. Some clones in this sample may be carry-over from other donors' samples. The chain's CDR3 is CASSYSAERGAGRSTDTQYF. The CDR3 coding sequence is TGTGCCAGCAGTTACTCGGCCGAACGAGGGGCAGGGAGAAGCACAGATACGCAGTATTTT.